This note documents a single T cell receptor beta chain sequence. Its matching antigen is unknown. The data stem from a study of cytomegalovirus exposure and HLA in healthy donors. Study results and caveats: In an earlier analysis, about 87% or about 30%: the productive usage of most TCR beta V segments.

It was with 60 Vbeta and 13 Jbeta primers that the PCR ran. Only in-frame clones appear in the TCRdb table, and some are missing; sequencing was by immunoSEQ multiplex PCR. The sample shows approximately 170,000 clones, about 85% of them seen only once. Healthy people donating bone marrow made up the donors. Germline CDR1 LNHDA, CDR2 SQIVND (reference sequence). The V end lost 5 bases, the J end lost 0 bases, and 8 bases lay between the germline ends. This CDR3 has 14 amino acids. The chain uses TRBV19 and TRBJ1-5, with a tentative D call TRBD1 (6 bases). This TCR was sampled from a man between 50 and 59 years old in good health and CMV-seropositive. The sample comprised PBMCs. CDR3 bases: TGTGCCAGTAGTGGGGACACTAGCAATCAGCCCCAGCATTTT. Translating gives CASSGDTSNQPQHF.